Presented here are 9 T cell receptor beta chains from one specimen sequenced in a study of T-cell memory formation after mild COVID-19 (dated by TCRdb to about 2021). Library construction relied on 5' RACE. Instrument used: Illumina NovaSeq 6000. TCRdb applied fastp at Q25 and MiXCR to the public reads, then kept only in-frame beta chains. Identical CDR3 protein sequences are pooled into one entry, listed with their most common genes and DNA. A total of hundreds of thousands of distinct CDR3 sequences appear in this sample, 20% to 30% of them only once. The biggest ten clones account for roughly 13% of the sample. The sample was PBMCs or a T cell subset sorted from them (not recorded which). The receptors were sampled from an adult woman who had mild COVID-19 (a few samples of this study predate the infection). The sample titles of this study are shuffled in the database, so cell type and time point are left out; the donor was told from shared clones.

The rearrangement joins TRBV2 to TRBJ1-1; D unresolved. The ends were cut back, 4 bases at V and 4 bases at J, with 10 bases in the middle. Germline V gives CDR1 SNHLY, CDR2 FYNNEI. The CDR3 has 13 amino acids. CDR3 coding DNA: TGTGCCAGCAGTGGATTCGAGGGCACTGAAGCTTTCTTT. This gives the protein CASSGFEGTEAFF.

In its sample, this clonotype was seen a few times. The genes are TRBV7-2 and TRBJ2-3, with TRBD2 identical over 7 bases. V was clipped by 5 bases and J by 1 base; unmatched bases: 9. Germline CDR1 and CDR2: SGHTA and FQGNSA. The CDR3 covers 16 residues. The CDR3 DNA sequence: TGTGCCAGCAGCACGATTAGCGGGTCAGGCACAGATACGCAGTATTTT. This translates into CASSTISGSGTDTQYF. The full variable domain, rest sourced from reference TRBV7-2 and TRBJ2-3, is GAGVSQSPSNKVTEKGKDVELRCDPISGHTALYWYRQSLGQGLEFLIYFQGNSAPDKSGLPSDRFSAERTGGSVSTLTIQRTQQEDSAVYLCASSTISGSGTDTQYFGPGTRLTVL.

This clonotype was seen ten or more times. This chain links TRBV6-5 with TRBJ2-7; the D is unclear. Germline V gene lookup returns CDR1 MNHEY and CDR2 SVGAGI. V was cut by 2 bases and J by 3 bases, with 8 bases left in between. There are 13 residues in the CDR3. The DNA for the CDR3 is TGTGCCAGCAGTTACCGCCTTTACTACGAGCAGTACTTC. It translates to CASSYRLYYEQYF.

The J gene is TRBJ2-2, the V gene TRBV5-6, with 7 positions matching TRBD2. The germline V gene has CDR1 SGHDT and CDR2 YYEEEE. This CDR3 comprises 13 residues. With V trimmed by 2 bases and J by 11 bases, 6 bases remained unmatched. CDR3 in amino acids: CASSFGRGSELFF. The CDR3 bases are TGTGCCAGCAGCTTTGGGCGGGGGAGTGAGCTGTTTTTT.

This clonotype was counted between two and nine times. The genes are TRBV12-3 or TRBV12-4 and TRBJ2-5; perhaps TRBD2 as D (5 bases). The V gene lost 6 bases and the J gene lost 9 bases, with 14 bases spanning the gap. The CDR3 spans 12 residues. The CDR3 DNA sequence: TGTGCCAGCAGCCTTTATTCCGGGGCCCAGTACTTC. Its protein is CASSLYSGAQYF.

This chain uses TRBV7-2 with TRBJ2-1; 8 bases agree with TRBD1. The germline V gene has CDR1 SGHTA and CDR2 FQGNSA. This CDR3 region has 13 residues. The ends lost 7 bases at V and 11 bases at J; junction bases unmatched: 10. CDR3 in amino acids: CASTGDRGPKQFF. CDR3 coding DNA: TGTGCCAGCACAGGTGACAGGGGCCCTAAGCAGTTCTTC.

This clonotype appeared a few times. The genes are TRBV20-1 and TRBJ2-1; D may be TRBD2 (5 bases). Trimming left V 4 bases short and J 7 bases short, with 11 bases between. Germline V lookup: CDR1 DFQATT, CDR2 SNEGSKA (reference sequence). The CDR3 is 12 residues long. The DNA for the CDR3 is TGCAGTGCTAACCACCGGGGAAATGAGCAGTTCTTC. Translated, it gives CSANHRGNEQFF.

This clonotype occurred a few times. This rearrangement joins TRBV24-1 to TRBJ2-5, with a possible D match to TRBD2 (5 bases). V was cut by 4 bases and J by 0 bases, with 11 bases left in between. Germline values: CDR1 KGHDR, CDR2 SFDVKD. There are 15 residues in the CDR3. The CDR3 nucleotides are TGTGCCACCAGTGACCGAGGGTGGTACCAAGAGACCCAGTACTTC. The encoded protein is CATSDRGWYQETQYF.

Only a few counts were recorded for this clonotype. This CDR3 reads CASSLKTPRETQYF. CDR3 in DNA: TGTGCCAGCAGCCTCAAAACCCCCCGGGAGACCCAGTACTTC. The genes are TRBV7-9 and TRBJ2-5; D not certain. The CDR3 runs to 14 residues. Germline V CDR1 and CDR2: SEHNR, FQNEAQ (reference sequence). Trimming removed 5 bases from V and 5 bases from J, with 15 bases in between.